The 31 T cell receptor beta chains reported below all come from one sample, sequenced in a study of T cell repertoires in cytomegalovirus infection. No antigen has been assigned to these receptors. MiXCR, run by TCRdb on the reads, gives a single entry per CDR3 protein. The profile shows hundreds of thousands of distinct CDR3 sequences, roughly 30% of them singletons. The material was cultured CD8+ T cells from PBMCs, obtained from culture after CMV antigen stimulation. The receptors originated from a human donor in good health (CMV status not recorded). Some clones in this sample may be carry-over from other donors' samples.

The chain employs TRBV7-9 and TRBJ2-7; D not certain. Germline CDR1 reads SEHNR; CDR2 reads FQNEAQ (reference sequence). The V gene lost 6 bases and the J gene lost 0 bases, with 9 bases spanning the gap. This CDR3 region has 13 residues. The CDR3 is CASRADPSYEQYF. The CDR3 DNA is TGTGCCAGCAGGGCCGACCCCTCCTACGAGCAGTACTTC.

This clonotype has ten or more counts. This chain connects TRBV7-2 to TRBJ2-3; 13 bases line up with TRBD2. This CDR3 has 18 amino acids. From germline, CDR1 is SGHTA and CDR2 FQGNSA. V lost 3 bases, J lost 5 bases, and 11 bases stayed unmatched. CDR3 nucleotide sequence: TGTGCCAGCAGCTTCGATGTTGGACTAGCGGGGGCCGAAGATACGCAGTATTTT. Residues: CASSFDVGLAGAEDTQYF.

This clonotype was counted at least ten times. The gene calls are TRBV7-9 and TRBJ2-3; D is unclear. The CDR3 consists of 14 residues. Germline CDR1 SEHNR, CDR2 FQNEAQ (reference sequence). Trimming cost V 5 bases and J 3 bases, with 12 bases left between them. The CDR3 sequence is CASSDTGGTDTQYF. Written as DNA, the CDR3 is TGTGCCAGCAGCGATACGGGCGGTACAGATACGCAGTATTTT.

This clonotype was detected many times. V usage is TRBV7-2 and J usage is TRBJ2-3; D is unresolved. V was shortened by 1 base and J by 0 bases, with 8 bases between the two germline ends. CDR1 and CDR2 from the germline V gene are SGHTA and FQGNSA. The CDR3 sequence is 15 residues long. CDR3 nucleotides: TGTGCCAGCAGCTTAGACGGGTCTAGCACAGATACGCAGTATTTT. Its protein is CASSLDGSSTDTQYF.

The genes are TRBV25-1 and TRBJ1-1, with TRBD1 matching over 7 bases. V gave up 4 bases and J gave up 1 base; unmatched junction bases: 12. The CDR3 is made up of 17 amino acids. Germline V gene lookup returns CDR1 MGHDK and CDR2 SYGVNS. The CDR3 region has the DNA TGTGCCAGCAGTGCACTCCGGAGGGGGCTGGAGAACACTGAAGCTTTCTTT. Its translation is CASSALRRGLENTEAFF. The full variable domain, rest sourced from reference TRBV25-1 and TRBJ1-1, is EADIYQTPRYLVIGTGKKITLECSQTMGHDKMYWYQQDPGMELHLIHYSYGVNSTEKGDLSSESTVSRIRTEHFPLTLESARPSHTSQYLCASSALRRGLENTEAFFGQGTRLTVV.

A word on this clonotype: A single base separates this from a much larger clone, so it may be a read error. V and J are TRBV7-6 and TRBJ2-4; the match to TRBD1 covers 9 bases. Germline lookup yields CDR1 SGHVS and CDR2 FNYEAQ. The CDR3 runs 16 residues. The CDR3 DNA reads TGTGTCAGCAGCTTCGCCACAGGGACAGGGAATCCCATTCAGTACTTC. It specifies CVSSFATGTGNPIQYF. Drawing the rest from reference TRBV7-6 and TRBJ2-4, the complete variable domain is GAGVSQSPRYKVTKRGQDVALRCDPISGHVSLYWYRQALGQGPEFLTYFNYEAQQDKSGLPNDRFSAERPEGSISTLTIQRTEQRDSAMYRCVSSFATGTGNPIQYFGAGTRLSVL.

This clonotype was detected a few times. This sequence joins TRBV5-1 and TRBJ1-1; TRBD1 might be the D (5 bases). V dropped 4 bases and J dropped 2 bases, with 15 bases sitting between them. Germline V gene data show CDR1 as SGHRS and CDR2 as YFSETQ. The CDR3 runs to 15 residues. CDR3: CASSLWDGRNTEAFF. The DNA of the CDR3 is TGCGCCAGCAGCCTATGGGACGGCCGAAACACTGAAGCTTTCTTT.

For the CDR3, the DNA is TGCAGTGCTAGCTTGGCAGGGGGGTTCGACACCATATATTTT. Its protein is CSASLAGGFDTIYF. The genes are TRBV20-1 and TRBJ1-3; the match to TRBD1 covers 7 bases. CDR3 length equals 14 residues. Germline values: CDR1 DFQATT, CDR2 SNEGSKA (reference sequence). V trimming: 3 bases; J trimming: 8 bases; junction bases outside the gene matches: 10.

A note on this clonotype: This sequence may be a read error, since a much larger clone differs from it by one base. The chain joins TRBV7-9 to TRBJ2-3; D is unresolved. This CDR3 spans 17 amino acids. CDR1 is SEHNR, CDR2 FQNEAQ, per germline (reference sequence). V was pared by 2 bases and J by 2 bases, with 17 bases between. The CDR3 loop is CASSLLDCVSVTDTQYF. CDR3 nucleotide sequence: TGTGCCAGCAGCTTACTAGACTGCGTATCTGTCACAGATACGCAGTATTTT.

This clonotype showed up just a few times. V usage is TRBV6-1 and J usage is TRBJ1-6, with D maybe TRBD1 (6 bases). Looked up from germline, CDR1 is MNHNS and CDR2 is SASEGT. This CDR3 has 15 amino acids. Trimming left V 5 bases short and J 9 bases short, with 17 bases between. The CDR3 here is CASSFIDRWISPLHF. DNA for the CDR3: TGTGCCAGCAGTTTCATCGACAGGTGGATTTCACCCCTCCACTTT.

A few counts support this clonotype. The rearrangement joins TRBV24-1 to TRBJ2-1; D call uncertain. The germline CDR1 and CDR2 sequences are KGHDR and SFDVKD. V shed 7 bases and J shed 0 bases, with 15 bases lying between them. This CDR3 contains 16 residues. The CDR3 loop reads CATSAGPTSSYNEQFF. The CDR3 region has the DNA TGTGCCACCAGCGCCGGACCGACGAGCTCCTACAATGAGCAGTTCTTC.

The chain uses TRBV10-3 and TRBJ2-7; tentatively, D is TRBD2 (6 bases). Germline CDR1 ENHRY, CDR2 SYGVKD. The CDR3 is 13 amino acids. Trimming took off 0 bases at V and 6 bases at J, with 9 bases between the two ends. The CDR3 protein is CAISESPGGEQYV. CDR3 sequence (DNA): TGTGCCATCAGTGAGTCTCCCGGGGGCGAGCAGTACGTC.

The genes are TRBV6-4 and TRBJ1-5; TRBD1 might be the D (6 bases). The germline V and J ends were trimmed by 4 bases and 5 bases, with 12 bases remaining between them. In germline, CDR1 is MRHNA, CDR2 SNTAGT. This CDR3 comprises 14 residues. The CDR3 reads CASSATGYDQPQHF. The CDR3 coding sequence is TGTGCCAGCAGTGCCACAGGGTACGATCAGCCCCAGCATTTT.

V is TRBV12-3 or TRBV12-4 and J is TRBJ1-4, with 7 bases identical to TRBD1. V shed 2 bases, J shed 6 bases, and the junction held 3 bases outside the gene matches. This CDR3 region has 14 residues. CDR3 nucleotide sequence: TGTGCCAGCAGTTTATCAGGGGGGGATGAAAAACTGTTTTTT. It codes for CASSLSGGDEKLFF.

This clonotype has just a few counts. The rearrangement joins TRBV20-1 to TRBJ2-3; unclear D gene. The V gene lost 4 bases and the J gene lost 0 bases, with 11 bases spanning the gap. Germline CDR1 and CDR2: DFQATT and SNEGSKA (reference sequence). This CDR3 contains 14 residues. This chain's CDR3 is CSANGQPSTDTQYF. DNA for the CDR3: TGCAGTGCTAACGGGCAACCTAGCACAGATACGCAGTATTTT.

Concerning this clonotype: The junction and the germline gene differ at one end; a read error may be behind it. V gene TRBV20-1 combines with J gene TRBJ2-1; 8 bases match TRBD2. This CDR3 spans 15 amino acids. Germline V CDR1 and CDR2: DFQATT, SNEGSKA (reference sequence). CDR3 nucleotide sequence: TGCAGTGCTAGAGTGATGGCTAGCGGGTACATTGAGCAGTTCTTC. This sequence encodes CSARVMASGYIEQFF.

To note about this clonotype: Just one base apart from a much larger clone, this may be a read error. This chain uses TRBV7-6 with TRBJ2-2, with a tentative D call TRBD1 (6 bases). CDR3 size: 14 residues. Germline CDR1 reads SGHVS; CDR2 reads FNYEAQ. CDR3 amino acids: CASSLLVGAGQLFF. CDR3 nucleotide sequence: TGTGCCAGCAGCTTACTTGTGGGGGCCGGGCAGCTGTTTTTT. Filled out from reference TRBV7-6 and TRBJ2-2, the complete variable domain reads GAGVSQSPRYKVTKRGQDVALRCDPISGHVSLYWYRQALGQGPEFLTYFNYEAQQDKSGLPNDRFSAERPEGSISTLTIQRTEQRDSAMYRCASSLLVGAGQLFFGEGSRLTVL.

CDR3 nucleotides: TGTGCCAGCAGCTCCCGGTCCAGGGACTACGAGCAGTACTTC. It translates to CASSSRSRDYEQYF. The chain uses TRBV9 and TRBJ2-7, with D maybe TRBD1 (5 bases). This CDR3 contains 14 residues. Trimming pared 4 bases from V and 3 bases from J, leaving 14 bases between. CDR1 SGDLS and CDR2 YYNGEE come from the germline V gene.

In this sample, this clonotype turned up many times. This chain joins TRBV7-2 and TRBJ2-2; D unclear. This CDR3 contains 14 residues. V lost 5 bases and J lost 6, with 13 bases in between. Looked up from germline, CDR1 is SGHTA and CDR2 is FQGNSA. The CDR3 region has the DNA TGTGCCAGCAGCACAAGATCCCAGGCCGGGGAGCTGTTTTTT. It yields the protein CASSTRSQAGELFF. The complete variable domain, with remaining parts taken from reference TRBV7-2 and TRBJ2-2, reads GAGVSQSPSNKVTEKGKDVELRCDPISGHTALYWYRQSLGQGLEFLIYFQGNSAPDKSGLPSDRFSAERTGGSVSTLTIQRTQQEDSAVYLCASSTRSQAGELFFGEGSRLTVL.

The V and J genes are TRBV27 and TRBJ2-7; 7 bases are a match to TRBD1. The CDR3 has 14 residues. J gave up 2 bases and V 7 bases, and 8 bases lay outside the gene matches. Germline loops: CDR1 MNHEY, CDR2 SMNVEV (reference sequence). DNA for the CDR3: TGTGCCAGCACCCGGACAGGTCGGACCTACGAGCAGTACTTC. It yields the protein CASTRTGRTYEQYF.

As regards this clonotype: This CDR3 fails to terminate in the conserved phenylalanine or tryptophan, so it likely reflects a read error. J is TRBJ2-7 and V is TRBV7-6; D unclear. Per germline, CDR1 SGHVS and CDR2 FNYEAQ. The V gene lost 2 bases and the J gene lost 0 bases, with 11 bases spanning the gap. The CDR3 is 15 amino acids. The CDR3 DNA sequence: TGTGCCAGCAGCTTAAATACAGCGACCTCCTACGAGCAGTACTAC. It yields the protein CASSLNTATSYEQYY.

The chain employs TRBV15 and TRBJ2-3, with TRBD2 matching 11 bases. In germline, CDR1 is LNHNV, CDR2 YYDKDF (reference sequence). This CDR3 region has 19 residues. Germline trimming cut 6 bases from V and 0 bases from J; bases unmatched to any gene: 14. The CDR3 loop is CATRGTSGTTPLSTDTQYF. Written as DNA, the CDR3 is TGTGCCACCAGAGGGACTAGCGGTACAACCCCCCTAAGCACAGATACGCAGTATTTT. The variable domain in full, completed from reference TRBV15 and TRBJ2-3, reads DAMVIQNPRYQVTQFGKPVTLSCSQTLNHNVMYWYQQKSSQAPKLLFHYYDKDFNNEADTPDNFQSRRPNTSFCFLDIRSPGLGDTAMYLCATRGTSGTTPLSTDTQYFGPGTRLTVL.

The genes are TRBV13 and TRBJ2-2; D is ambiguous. This CDR3 comprises 17 residues. V was clipped by 8 bases and J by 1 base, with 20 bases between them. Germline CDR1 and CDR2: PRHDT and FYEKMQ (reference sequence). The CDR3 protein is CASSDPAANLNTGELFF. The CDR3 coding sequence is TGTGCCAGCTCCGATCCCGCGGCGAACTTGAACACCGGGGAGCTGTTTTTT.

This clonotype was seen ten or more times. V is TRBV7-8 and J is TRBJ2-3; tentatively, D is TRBD1 or TRBD2 (5 bases each). V lost 5 bases and J 6 bases, leaving 18 bases between the germline ends. Germline V gene data show CDR1 as SGHVS and CDR2 as FQNEAQ. There are 15 residues in the CDR3. CDR3 bases: TGTGCCAGCAGCCCCCCGGGGCTTACGATGGATACGCAGTATTTT. It codes for CASSPPGLTMDTQYF.

The V call is TRBV7-2, the J call TRBJ1-6; D is perhaps TRBD1 (6 bases). The V and J ends lost 4 bases and 5 bases respectively, with 21 bases between them. The germline CDR1 and CDR2 sequences are SGHTA and FQGNSA. The CDR3 has 18 amino acids. The CDR3: CASSSLESGEGHNSPLHF. CDR3 in DNA: TGTGCCAGCAGCTCTTTAGAATCAGGGGAAGGGCATAATTCACCCCTCCACTTT.

This clonotype was picked up a small number of times. CDR3 bases: TGTGCCAGCAGCGCCATGTGGGGCCGCTCCTATAATTCACCCCTCCACTTT. Amino acid sequence: CASSAMWGRSYNSPLHF. The chain couples TRBV12-3 or TRBV12-4 to TRBJ1-6, with D tentatively TRBD1 (5 bases). The CDR3 covers 17 residues. V dropped 6 bases and J dropped 0 bases, with 15 bases sitting between them.

This clonotype was seen a handful of times. The J gene is TRBJ2-1, the V gene TRBV11-3; the D gene is possibly TRBD2 (6 bases). The length of the CDR3 is 16 residues. Germline CDR1 reads SGHNT; CDR2 reads YENEEA. The V end was cut by 4 bases, the J end by 1 base, with 14 bases between. The CDR3 DNA reads TGTGCCAGCAGCTCCCGAGCGGGTTCTTCCTACAATGAGCAGTTCTTC. Amino acids: CASSSRAGSSYNEQFF.

In this sample, this clonotype turned up many times. V usage is TRBV7-3 and J usage is TRBJ2-1; D gene ambiguous. The CDR3 length is 15 residues. Germline CDR1 reads SGHTA; CDR2 reads FQGTGA. V lost 1 base and J lost 0, with 7 bases in between. Here the CDR3 DNA reads TGTGCCAGCAGCTTAAGTACTAACTCCTACAATGAGCAGTTCTTC. Translated: CASSLSTNSYNEQFF.

The rearrangement links TRBV6-2 or TRBV6-3 to TRBJ2-7, with D maybe TRBD2 (6 bases). V lost 0 bases and J lost 6, with 6 bases in between. Germline lookup yields CDR1 MNHEY and CDR2 SVGEGT. The CDR3 totals 12 residues. The CDR3, as DNA: TGTGCCAGCAGTTACTCGGGGGGCGAGCAGTACGTC. Protein sequence: CASSYSGGEQYV.

About this clonotype itself: This clone may be a read error of a much larger clone one base away. V is TRBV7-6 and J is TRBJ2-3; 11 positions match TRBD1. The CDR3 contains 15 residues. Germline V gene lookup returns CDR1 SGHVS and CDR2 FNYEAQ. CDR3 DNA: TGTGTCAGCAGCTCCCGGACAGGGGGCAGGGATACGCAGTATTTT. Protein sequence: CVSSSRTGGRDTQYF.

This clonotype was seen at least ten times. The chain carries TRBV7-9 and TRBJ2-5; D is perhaps TRBD1 (7 bases). The CDR3 is 15 amino acids. Germline V gene sequence: CDR1 SEHNR, CDR2 FQNEAQ (reference sequence). The germline V and J ends were trimmed by 6 bases and 1 base, with 15 bases remaining between them. The CDR3 is CASSAGQLIQETQYF. For the CDR3, the DNA is TGTGCCAGCAGTGCGGGACAGTTAATCCAAGAGACCCAGTACTTC.